This TCR beta chain was identified during a study of blood T cell repertoires in COVID-19. Comment on this clone: Other DNA sequences within the sample encode an identical CDR3.

Participants' reported clinical history set cohort assignment. Two negative PCRs, clearance, or symptom resolution were required of recovered Cohort 3 donors. Assay used: immunoSEQ multiplex PCR; TCRdb lists only in-frame clones, some missing. The repertoire consists of 150,000 to 200,000 clones, with more than 75% occurring once and the leading ten covering around 8.6%. Germline assignment: CDR1 MNHEY and CDR2 SMNVEV (reference sequence). This CDR3 is built from 14 residues. The V and J ends lost 4 bases and 4 bases, in that order; junction bases with no gene match: 3. Sequenced input: PBMCs or T cells enriched from blood (not recorded which). The clonotype was recovered from a woman aged 25 to 39 who had recovered from COVID-19. The gene calls are TRBV27 and TRBJ2-7; 11 nucleotides line up with TRBD1. The CDR3 here is CASSSGQGAYEQYF. The CDR3 nucleotides are TGTGCCAGCAGTTCCGGACAGGGGGCTTACGAGCAGTACTTC.